The T cell receptor (beta chain) described here comes from a study of T cell responses to AZD1222 COVID-19 vaccine. Study summary: Combined were second doses at about 4 or about 12 weeks. Study observations and caveats: Sampling captured repertoires only after the peak T cell response. An increase in Spike-specific TCR breadth and depth was observed after two AZD1222 doses.

Looked up from germline, CDR1 is SQVTM and CDR2 is ANQGSEA. V lost 6 bases, J lost 3 bases, and 9 bases lay in between. The CDR3 totals 11 residues. As to this clone: The antigen remains unidentified.

Sequencing was performed with immunoSEQ multiplex PCR; in TCRdb, only in-frame clones are kept and a portion is missing. Of fewer than 120,000 clones listed, about nine tenths are singletons. This chain connects TRBV29-1 to TRBJ2-7; TRBD1 or TRBD2 may be the D gene (5 bases each). The TCR was taken from an adult in good health. The sequencing here drew on peripheral blood, taken on day 0 of AZD1222 vaccination. The CDR3 DNA reads TGCAGCGTCCGGGACCGCTACGAGCAGTACTTC. It translates to CSVRDRYEQYF.